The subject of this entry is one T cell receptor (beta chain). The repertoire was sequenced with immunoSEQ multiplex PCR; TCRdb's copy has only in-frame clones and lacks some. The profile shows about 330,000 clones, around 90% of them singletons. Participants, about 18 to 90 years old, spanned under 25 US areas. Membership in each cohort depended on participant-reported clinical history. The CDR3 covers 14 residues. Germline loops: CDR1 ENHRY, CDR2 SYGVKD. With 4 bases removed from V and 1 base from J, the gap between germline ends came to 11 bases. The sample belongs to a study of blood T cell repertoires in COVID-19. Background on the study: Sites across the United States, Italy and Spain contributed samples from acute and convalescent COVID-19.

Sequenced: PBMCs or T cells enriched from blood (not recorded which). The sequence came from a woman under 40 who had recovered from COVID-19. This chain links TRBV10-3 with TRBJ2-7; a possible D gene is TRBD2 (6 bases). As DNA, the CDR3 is TGTGCCATCAGTGGGAGGGCCGATTCCTACGAGCAGTACTTC. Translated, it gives CAISGRADSYEQYF.